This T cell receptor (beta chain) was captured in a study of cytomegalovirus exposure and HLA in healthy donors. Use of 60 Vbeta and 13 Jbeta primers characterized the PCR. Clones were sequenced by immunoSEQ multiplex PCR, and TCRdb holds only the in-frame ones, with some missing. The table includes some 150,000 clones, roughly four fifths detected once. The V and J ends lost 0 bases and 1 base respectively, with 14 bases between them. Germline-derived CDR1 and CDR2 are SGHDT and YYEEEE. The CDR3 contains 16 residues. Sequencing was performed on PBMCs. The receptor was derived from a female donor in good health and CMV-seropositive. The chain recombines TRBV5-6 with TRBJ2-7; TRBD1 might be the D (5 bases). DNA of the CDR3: TGTGCCAGCAGCTTGGCCACGCAGGGTGTTTCCTACGAGCAGTACTTC. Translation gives CASSLATQGVSYEQYF. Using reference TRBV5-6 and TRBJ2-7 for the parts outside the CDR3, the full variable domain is DAGVTQSPTHLIKTRGQQVTLRCSPKSGHDTVSWYQQALGQGPQFIFQYYEEEERQRGNFPDRFSGHQFPNYSSELNVNALLLGDSALYLCASSLATQGVSYEQYFGPGTRLTVT.